This record concerns one TCR beta chain sequence. The sample is drawn from a study of shared T cell receptors in the human thymus. Using immunoSEQ multiplex PCR, the repertoire was profiled, and TCRdb retains in-frame clones only, with some absent. This sample has about 730,000 clones, with approximately 83% found just once. The sample was also reused in another study, on human thymus T cells. According to that study: Serving as donors were healthy Finnish infants, each of whom was having open corrective surgery for congenital heart defects. Corrective heart surgery yielded the resections from which the thymus tissue came. V and J gene usage appeared biased in thymic and blood repertoires. Overlap was high between thymic repertoires from unrelated individuals, as reported in related research.

The sample consisted of thymocytes. This receptor was obtained from a girl under three years old with a congenital heart defect.

This chain's CDR3 is CSVEDVAGGDSNYGYTF. The CDR3 DNA reads TGCAGCGTTGAAGACGTCGCAGGGGGAGACTCTAACTATGGCTACACCTTC. This rearrangement joins TRBV29-1 to TRBJ1-2, with TRBD1 identical over 7 bases. Germline V CDR1 and CDR2: SQVTM, ANQGSEA. This CDR3 is 17 amino acids long. The V segment lost 0 bases and the J segment 0 bases; nucleotides outside the gene matches: 10.